A selection of T cell receptor beta chains follows, all from one sample in a study of monozygotic twins with cystic fibrosis. Profiled with immunoSEQ multiplex PCR; TCRdb holds only in-frame clones, not every one. The table lists about 10,000 clones, over 99% of them singletons. Sequences were obtained from blood. Receptor source: a young man with cystic fibrosis. Each CDR3 is given with its conserved first and last residue. A D gene is named only where the DNA matches it firmly. The listing skips clone size in some rows; elsewhere it reads once, few, many or a size class.

cdr3_nt cdr3_aa j_call v_call d_call clone_size
TGTGCCAGCAGCTGGGAGAGGGCTGAAGCTTTCTTT CASSWERAEAFF TRBJ1-1 TRBV6-6 NA NA
TGTGCCAGCAGACATATGGGACTAGCGGACACAGATACGCAGTATTTT CASRHMGLADTDTQYF TRBJ2-3 TRBV11-2 TRBD2 NA
TGTGCCTGGATAGCCGGACAGATGAACACTGAAGCTTTCTTT CAWIAGQMNTEAFF TRBJ1-1 TRBV30 NA NA
TGTGCCAGCAGCCCGGCCGGGACTAGCGGGGGCCTCACCGGGGAGCTGTTTTTT CASSPAGTSGGLTGELFF TRBJ2-2 TRBV5-4 TRBD2 NA
TGTGCCAGCAGCTTATCAGGAAATGGCTACACCTTC CASSLSGNGYTF TRBJ1-2 TRBV5-4 NA NA
TGTGCCTGGACCCTTAACGGGACCCAGTACTTC CAWTLNGTQYF TRBJ2-5 TRBV30 NA once
TGTGCCAGCAGCTTAAAGAGTCTACCCCCTGAAGCTTTCTTT CASSLKSLPPEAFF TRBJ1-1 TRBV7-2 NA NA
TGTGCCAGCAGTAGAGGGGAGGACACTGAAGCTTTCTTT CASSRGEDTEAFF TRBJ1-1 TRBV6-5 NA NA
TGCGCCAGCAGCCAGATAGCGACAGGGCTCGGAAACACCATATATTTT CASSQIATGLGNTIYF TRBJ1-3 TRBV4-1 TRBD1 NA
TGTGCCAGCAGCTTGTCTGGTAGGGGACAGGGATCGTGGGGGCAGTACTTC CASSLSGRGQGSWGQYF TRBJ2-7 TRBV5-5 TRBD1 NA
TGTGCCAGCAGGAGGGACCCCTACAATGAGCAGTTCTTC CASRRDPYNEQFF TRBJ2-1 TRBV6-5 NA NA
TGCAGCGTTGTACTAGCGGGAGCCCACCAATCCAGGAGCGAGCAGTACTTC CSVVLAGAHQSRSEQYF TRBJ2-7 TRBV29-1 TRBD2 NA
TGCGCCAGCAGCGCGCAAGGGTTCGGGAGGGCCAATGGGGAGACCCAGTACTTC CASSAQGFGRANGETQYF TRBJ2-5 TRBV5-1 TRBD2 NA
TGTGCCAGCAGTGACTCATATCGGGACAGGGGCCACAATGAGCAGTTCTTC CASSDSYRDRGHNEQFF TRBJ2-1 TRBV6-4 TRBD1 once
TGCAGTGCCAATGGCCCCGACACCATATATTTT CSANGPDTIYF TRBJ1-3 TRBV20-1 NA NA
TGCGCCAGCAGCTTTAATACGGGACAGGGGGCCCGATTTAACACCGGGGAGCTGTTTTTT CASSFNTGQGARFNTGELFF TRBJ2-2 TRBV5-1 TRBD1 NA
TGTGCCAGCAGGGGAGCGCGGAACACTGAAGCTTTCTTT CASRGARNTEAFF TRBJ1-1 TRBV2 NA once
TGCGCCAGCATTGCGGGAAAAGGTGGCGAGCAGTACTTC CASIAGKGGEQYF TRBJ2-7 TRBV10-2 NA NA
TGTGCCAGCAGTGATTCAGGGCTTGAGACCCAGTACTTC CASSDSGLETQYF TRBJ2-5 TRBV6-1 NA NA
TGTGCCAGCACTATAGGCCCGGCAGGGGGTTTCATGAACACTGAAGCTTTCTTT CASTIGPAGGFMNTEAFF TRBJ1-1 TRBV7-9 TRBD1 NA
TGTGCCTGGAGTCCGGGGTCTAGCACAGATACGCAGTATTTT CAWSPGSSTDTQYF TRBJ2-3 TRBV30 NA NA
TGTGCCAGCAGTTTAAGAAACACCGGGGAGCTGTTTTTT CASSLRNTGELFF TRBJ2-2 TRBV27 NA NA
TGCGCCAGCTCTGGGGTTTCGGGTCAGCCCCAGCATTTT CASSGVSGQPQHF TRBJ1-5 TRBV4-1 NA NA
TGCGCCAGCAGCCAAGAGGGACTAGCGGGAACCTACGAGCAGTACTTC CASSQEGLAGTYEQYF TRBJ2-7 TRBV4-1 TRBD2 NA
TGTGCCAGCTCACCACTTATCTCTGGGGCCAACGTCCTGACTTTC CASSPLISGANVLTF TRBJ2-6 TRBV18 NA NA
TGTGCCAGTTATCCACGCACTGGGGGTAAAAGCGGGGAGCTGTTTTTT CASYPRTGGKSGELFF TRBJ2-2 TRBV27 NA NA
TGTGCCAGTAGTATGACGACATATGGCTACACCTTC CASSMTTYGYTF TRBJ1-2 TRBV19 NA NA
TGTGCCATCAGCCGGGACAGGACCTACGAGCAGTACTTC CAISRDRTYEQYF TRBJ2-7 TRBV10-3 TRBD1 once
TGTGCCAGCAGTCCAACCTCTCCTGGGACAGGGTGGGACACTGAAGCTTTCTTT CASSPTSPGTGWDTEAFF TRBJ1-1 TRBV27 TRBD1 NA
TGCGCCAGCAGCTTGGCCGGGGGGCGGAATTCACCCCTCCACTTT CASSLAGGRNSPLHF TRBJ1-6 TRBV5-1 NA NA
TGTGCCAGCAGCTTCATGGGGAGGGGAGTCGACGAGCAGTACTTC CASSFMGRGVDEQYF TRBJ2-7 TRBV5-6 TRBD2 NA
TGTGCCAGCAGCTTTGACAGGGTTGAAGGGGATACGCAGTATTTT CASSFDRVEGDTQYF TRBJ2-3 TRBV5-6 TRBD1 NA
TGTGCCAGCCTGTCCGACAGGGGTGGTTCACCCCTCCACTTT CASLSDRGGSPLHF TRBJ1-6 TRBV28 TRBD1 NA
TGCGCCAGCAGCTTCTCTTTGGGGAACACTGAAGCTTTCTTT CASSFSLGNTEAFF TRBJ1-1 TRBV5-1 NA NA
TGTGCCAGCAGCTGGGCTAGCGGGAAGACTTCTAGCACAGATACGCAGTATTTT CASSWASGKTSSTDTQYF TRBJ2-3 TRBV7-8 TRBD2 NA
TGTGCCAGCAGTTACTCGACGGGACAGGGGCAGTACTTC CASSYSTGQGQYF TRBJ2-7 TRBV6-5 TRBD1 NA
TGTGCCAGTAGTGGGTTGAGGAATCAGCCCCAGCATTTT CASSGLRNQPQHF TRBJ1-5 TRBV19 NA NA
TGTGCCAGTAGCAAAGACCTTCTGGGGGGCACTGAAGCTTTCTTT CASSKDLLGGTEAFF TRBJ1-1 TRBV19 NA NA
TGTGCCAGTAACTCACAGGGGACCAATGAGCAGTTCTTC CASNSQGTNEQFF TRBJ2-1 TRBV19 TRBD1 NA
TGTGCCAGCAGCCAGCAGGGTCGGACTGAAGCTTTCTTT CASSQQGRTEAFF TRBJ1-1 TRBV7-8 NA NA
TGTGCCAGCAGACGAACAGGGACAGATACGCAGTATTTT CASRRTGTDTQYF TRBJ2-3 TRBV6-5 NA NA